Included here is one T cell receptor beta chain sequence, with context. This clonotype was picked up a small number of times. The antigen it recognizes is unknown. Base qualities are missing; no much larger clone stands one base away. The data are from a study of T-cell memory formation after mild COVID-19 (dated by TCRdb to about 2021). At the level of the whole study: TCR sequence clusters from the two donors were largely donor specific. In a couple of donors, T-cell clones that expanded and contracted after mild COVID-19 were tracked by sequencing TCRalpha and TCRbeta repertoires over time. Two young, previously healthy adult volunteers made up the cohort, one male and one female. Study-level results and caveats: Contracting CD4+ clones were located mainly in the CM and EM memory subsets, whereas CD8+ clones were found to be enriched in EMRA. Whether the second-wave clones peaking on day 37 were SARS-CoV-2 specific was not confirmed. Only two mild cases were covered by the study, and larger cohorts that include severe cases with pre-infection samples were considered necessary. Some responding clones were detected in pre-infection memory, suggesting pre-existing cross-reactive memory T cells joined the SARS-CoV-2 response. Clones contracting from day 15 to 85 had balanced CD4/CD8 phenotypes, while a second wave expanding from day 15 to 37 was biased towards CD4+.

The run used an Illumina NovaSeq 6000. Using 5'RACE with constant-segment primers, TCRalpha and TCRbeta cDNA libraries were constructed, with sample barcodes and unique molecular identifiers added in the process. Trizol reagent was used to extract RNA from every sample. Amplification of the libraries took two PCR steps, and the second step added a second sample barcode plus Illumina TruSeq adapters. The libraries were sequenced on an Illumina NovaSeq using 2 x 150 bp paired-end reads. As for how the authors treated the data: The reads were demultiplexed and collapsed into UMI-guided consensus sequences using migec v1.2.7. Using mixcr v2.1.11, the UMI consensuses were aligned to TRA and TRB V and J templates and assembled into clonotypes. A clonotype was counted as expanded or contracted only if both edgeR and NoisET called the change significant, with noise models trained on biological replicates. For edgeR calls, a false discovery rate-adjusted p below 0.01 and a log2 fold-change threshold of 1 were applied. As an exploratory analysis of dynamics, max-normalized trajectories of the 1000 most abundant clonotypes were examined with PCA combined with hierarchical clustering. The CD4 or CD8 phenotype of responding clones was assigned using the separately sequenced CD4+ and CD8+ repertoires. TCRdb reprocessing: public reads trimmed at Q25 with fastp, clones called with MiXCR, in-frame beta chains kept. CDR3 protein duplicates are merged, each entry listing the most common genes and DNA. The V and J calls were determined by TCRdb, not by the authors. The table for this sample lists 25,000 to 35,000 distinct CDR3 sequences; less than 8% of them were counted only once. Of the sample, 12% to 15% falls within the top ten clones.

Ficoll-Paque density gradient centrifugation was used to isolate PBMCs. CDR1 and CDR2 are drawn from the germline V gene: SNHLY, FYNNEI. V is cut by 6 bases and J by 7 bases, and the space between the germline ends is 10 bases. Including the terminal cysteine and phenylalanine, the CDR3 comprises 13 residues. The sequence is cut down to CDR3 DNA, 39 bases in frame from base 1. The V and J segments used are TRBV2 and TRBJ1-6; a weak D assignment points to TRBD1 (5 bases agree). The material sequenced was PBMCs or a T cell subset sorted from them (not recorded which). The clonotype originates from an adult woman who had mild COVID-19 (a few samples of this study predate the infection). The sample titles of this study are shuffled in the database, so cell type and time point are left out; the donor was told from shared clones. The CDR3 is CASRGGINSPLHF. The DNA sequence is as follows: TGTGCCAGCAGGGGGGGTATCAATTCACCCCTCCACTTT. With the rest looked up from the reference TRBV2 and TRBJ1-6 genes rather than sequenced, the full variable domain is EPEVTQTPSHQVTQMGQEVILRCVPISNHLYFYWYRQILGQKVEFLVSFYNNEISEKSEIFDDQFSVERPDGSNFTLKIRSTKLEDSAMYFCASRGGINSPLHFGNGTRLTVT.